This T cell receptor beta chain is from a study of blood T cell repertoires in COVID-19. The wider study: PBMCs, B-cell-depleted T cells, or T cells were the source of the cDNA or gDNA that made up the material.

Only one count was recorded for this clone. As originally analysed: Reference gene primer amplification gave nucleated cell count estimates. The method was immunoSEQ multiplex PCR; TCRdb's version includes in-frame clones alone and lacks a portion of them. D and trimming were read from the DNA, whereas the V and J calls and clone size are those reported in that table. There are around 310,000 clones in the sample; around 90% occur only once, and 6.8% lies in the top ten. Between the trimmed V and J ends, which lost 2 bases and 4 bases, there was a span of 14 bases. Germline CDR1 MNHEY, CDR2 SVGEGT. This CDR3 comprises 16 residues.

Sequencing used peripheral blood. This TCR came from a woman in her 30s with COVID-19, enrolled during active disease. This chain links TRBV6-2 or TRBV6-3 with TRBJ1-4; tentatively, D is TRBD1 (5 bases). The CDR3 region has the DNA TGTGCCAGCAGTTACCGGGCTGCCAGGGTTAATGAAAAACTGTTTTTT. Amino acids: CASSYRAARVNEKLFF.